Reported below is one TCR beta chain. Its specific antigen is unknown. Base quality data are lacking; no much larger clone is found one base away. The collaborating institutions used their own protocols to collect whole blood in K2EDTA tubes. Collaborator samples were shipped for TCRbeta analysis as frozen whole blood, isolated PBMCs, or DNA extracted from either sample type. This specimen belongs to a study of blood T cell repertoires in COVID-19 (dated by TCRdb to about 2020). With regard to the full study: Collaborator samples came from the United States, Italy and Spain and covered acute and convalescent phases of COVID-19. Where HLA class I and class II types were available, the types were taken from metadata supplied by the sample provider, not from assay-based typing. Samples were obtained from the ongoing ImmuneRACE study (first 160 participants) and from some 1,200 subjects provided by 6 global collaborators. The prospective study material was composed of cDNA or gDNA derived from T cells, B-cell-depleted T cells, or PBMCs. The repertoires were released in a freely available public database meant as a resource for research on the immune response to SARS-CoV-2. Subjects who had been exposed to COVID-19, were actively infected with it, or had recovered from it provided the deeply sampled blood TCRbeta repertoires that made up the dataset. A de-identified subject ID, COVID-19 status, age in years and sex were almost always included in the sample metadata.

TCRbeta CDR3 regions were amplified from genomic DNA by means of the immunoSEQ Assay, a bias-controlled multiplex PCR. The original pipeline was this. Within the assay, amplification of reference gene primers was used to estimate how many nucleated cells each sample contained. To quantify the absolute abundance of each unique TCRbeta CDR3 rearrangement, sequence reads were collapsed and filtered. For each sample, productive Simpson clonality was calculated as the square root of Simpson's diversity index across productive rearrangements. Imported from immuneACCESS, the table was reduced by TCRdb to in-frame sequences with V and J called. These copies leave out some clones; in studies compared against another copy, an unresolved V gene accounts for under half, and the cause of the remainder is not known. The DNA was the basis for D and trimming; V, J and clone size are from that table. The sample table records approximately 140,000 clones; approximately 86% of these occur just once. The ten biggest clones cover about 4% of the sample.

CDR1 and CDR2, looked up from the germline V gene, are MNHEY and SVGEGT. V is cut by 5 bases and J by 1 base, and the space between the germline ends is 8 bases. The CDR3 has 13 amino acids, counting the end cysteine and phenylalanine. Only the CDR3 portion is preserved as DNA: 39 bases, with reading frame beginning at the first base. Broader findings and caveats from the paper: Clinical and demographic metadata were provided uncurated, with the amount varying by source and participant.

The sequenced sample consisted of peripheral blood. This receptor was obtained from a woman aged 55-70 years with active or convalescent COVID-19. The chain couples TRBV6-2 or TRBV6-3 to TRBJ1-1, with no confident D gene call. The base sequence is TGTGCCAGCAGTCCCGTCGGGAACACTGAAGCTTTCTTT. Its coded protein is CASSPVGNTEAFF.